By sample share, the clone carrying this TCR beta chain is large. V trimming: 2 bases; J trimming: 0 bases; junction bases outside the gene matches: 4. CDR3 length equals 16 residues. Germline lookup yields CDR1 SNHLY and CDR2 FYNNEI. TCR libraries were prepared from about 15 ng of total RNA with the QIAseq Immune Repertoire TCR panel. TCRdb independently ran MiXCR on the reads; one entry per CDR3 protein. Seen here are around 610 distinct CDR3 sequences, about 4% observed once, and the top ten hold roughly 15%. These data originate in a study of circulating CD8 cells and anti-PD-1 response in melanoma. Four subsets defined by PD-1 and/or TIGIT were sorted from live CD3+CD8+TCRalphabeta+ cells.

Sequencing used CD8+ T cells from PBMCs, obtained at baseline or after one month of anti-PD-1 therapy (not recorded which). The origin of this receptor is a human donor with melanoma. V and J are TRBV2 and TRBJ2-3; 8 bases match TRBD2. CDR3 in amino acids: CASSESLAGSTDTQYF. The CDR3, as DNA: TGTGCCAGCAGTGAAAGTCTAGCGGGTAGCACAGATACGCAGTATTTT.